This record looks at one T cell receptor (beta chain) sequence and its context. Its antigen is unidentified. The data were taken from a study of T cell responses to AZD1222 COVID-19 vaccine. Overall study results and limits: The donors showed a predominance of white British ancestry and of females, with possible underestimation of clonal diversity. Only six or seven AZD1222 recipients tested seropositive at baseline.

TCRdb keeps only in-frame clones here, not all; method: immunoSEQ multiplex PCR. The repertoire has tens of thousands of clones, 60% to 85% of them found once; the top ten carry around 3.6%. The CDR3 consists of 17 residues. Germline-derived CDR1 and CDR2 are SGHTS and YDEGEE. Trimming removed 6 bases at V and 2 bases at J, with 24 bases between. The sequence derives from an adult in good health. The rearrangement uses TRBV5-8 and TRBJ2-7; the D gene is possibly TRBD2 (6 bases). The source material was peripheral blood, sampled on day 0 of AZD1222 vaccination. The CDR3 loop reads CASNMPLDGTLTYEQYF. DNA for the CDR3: TGTGCCAGCAACATGCCCCTGGACGGGACTCTGACCTACGAGCAGTACTTC.